Described below is a single TCR beta chain sequence and its context. Its antigen is not identified. These data come from a study of OX40 agonist ivuxolimab in advanced cancers. Background on the study: Allowance was made for prior anti-PD-1, anti-PD-L1 or anti-CTLA-4 therapy, and 40% had some. Regarding the study as a whole: In the 0.1 to 3.0 mg/kg range, CD4+ and CD8+ blood T cells had expanded clonally by week 6.

Trimming removed 6 bases at V and 1 base at J, with 9 bases between. CDR3 length: 13 residues. CDR1 is SNHLY, CDR2 FYNNEI, per germline. The method was immunoSEQ multiplex PCR; TCRdb's version includes in-frame clones alone and lacks a portion of them. The table lists about 79,000 clones, roughly four fifths of them singletons. The cohort excluded patients with autoimmune disease history or systemic immunosuppression. Samples were taken at baseline and on day 1 of cycles 4 and 7. The sequence came from an adult with an advanced solid tumor such as melanoma, head and neck, liver or kidney cancer. The rearrangement joins TRBV2 to TRBJ1-1, with D possibly TRBD1 on 5 matching bases. The material was CD4+ or CD8+ T cells sorted from blood, obtained in a trial of the OX40 agonist ivuxolimab. In DNA form, the CDR3 reads TGTGCCAGCAGCCAGGGTGAGAACACTGAAGCTTTCTTT. Protein: CASSQGENTEAFF.